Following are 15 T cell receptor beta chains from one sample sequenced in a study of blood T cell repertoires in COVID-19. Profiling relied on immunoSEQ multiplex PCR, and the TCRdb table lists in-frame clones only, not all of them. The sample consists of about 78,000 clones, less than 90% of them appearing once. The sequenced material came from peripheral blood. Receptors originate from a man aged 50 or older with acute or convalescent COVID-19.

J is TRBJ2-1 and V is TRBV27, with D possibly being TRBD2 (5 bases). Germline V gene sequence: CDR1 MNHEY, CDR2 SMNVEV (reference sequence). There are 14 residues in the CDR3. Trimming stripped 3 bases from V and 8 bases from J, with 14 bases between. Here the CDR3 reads CASSFVGYGDEQFF. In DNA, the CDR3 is TGTGCCAGCAGTTTTGTGGGATACGGGGATGAGCAGTTCTTC.

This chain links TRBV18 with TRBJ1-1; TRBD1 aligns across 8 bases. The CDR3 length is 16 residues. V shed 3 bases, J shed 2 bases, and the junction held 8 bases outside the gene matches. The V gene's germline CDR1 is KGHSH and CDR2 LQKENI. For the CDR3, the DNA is TGTGCCAGCTCACCGCCGGGACAGGTGGTCAACACTGAAGCTTTCTTT. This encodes CASSPPGQVVNTEAFF.

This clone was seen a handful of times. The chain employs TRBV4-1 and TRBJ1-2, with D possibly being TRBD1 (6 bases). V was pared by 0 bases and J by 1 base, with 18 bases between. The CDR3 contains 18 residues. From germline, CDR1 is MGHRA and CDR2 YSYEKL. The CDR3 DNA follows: TGCGCCAGCAGCCAAGATTCGGCCTTTGGGGGCCGTAACTATGGCTACACCTTC. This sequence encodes CASSQDSAFGGRNYGYTF.

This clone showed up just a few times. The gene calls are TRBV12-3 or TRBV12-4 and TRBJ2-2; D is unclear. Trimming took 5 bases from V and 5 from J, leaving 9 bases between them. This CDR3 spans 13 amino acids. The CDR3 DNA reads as TGTGCCAGCAGTCAGACACGGACCGGGGAGCTGTTTTTT. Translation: CASSQTRTGELFF.

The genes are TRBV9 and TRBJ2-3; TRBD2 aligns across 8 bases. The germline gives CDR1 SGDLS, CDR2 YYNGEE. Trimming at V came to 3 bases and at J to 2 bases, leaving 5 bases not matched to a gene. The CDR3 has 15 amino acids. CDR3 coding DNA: TGTGCCAGCAGCGAAACTAGCGGATACACAGATACGCAGTATTTT. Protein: CASSETSGYTDTQYF.

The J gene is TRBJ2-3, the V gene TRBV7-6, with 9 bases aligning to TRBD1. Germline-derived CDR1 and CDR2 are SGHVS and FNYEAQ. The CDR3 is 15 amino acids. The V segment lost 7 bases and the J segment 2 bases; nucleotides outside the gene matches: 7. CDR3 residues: CASTLTGGFTDTQYF. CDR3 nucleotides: TGTGCCAGCACCCTAACAGGGGGCTTCACAGATACGCAGTATTTT.

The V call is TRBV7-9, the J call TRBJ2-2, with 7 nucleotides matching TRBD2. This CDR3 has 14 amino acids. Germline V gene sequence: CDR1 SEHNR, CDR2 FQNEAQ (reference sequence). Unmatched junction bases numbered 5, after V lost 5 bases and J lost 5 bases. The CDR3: CASSPWGGTGELFF. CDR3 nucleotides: TGTGCCAGCAGCCCCTGGGGGGGGACCGGGGAGCTGTTTTTT.

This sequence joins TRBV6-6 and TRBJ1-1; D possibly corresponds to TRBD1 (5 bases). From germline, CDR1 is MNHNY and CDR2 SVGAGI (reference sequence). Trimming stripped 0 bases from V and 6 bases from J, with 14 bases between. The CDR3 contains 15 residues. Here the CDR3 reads CASSYSGAGAPEAFF. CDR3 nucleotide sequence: TGTGCCAGCAGTTACTCCGGGGCGGGAGCTCCTGAAGCTTTCTTT.

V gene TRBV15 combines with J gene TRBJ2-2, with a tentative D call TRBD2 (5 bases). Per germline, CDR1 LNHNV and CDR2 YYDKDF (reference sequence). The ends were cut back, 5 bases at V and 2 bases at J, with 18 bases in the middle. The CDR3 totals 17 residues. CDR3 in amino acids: CATSPQVEGGNTGELFF. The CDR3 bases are TGTGCCACCAGCCCCCAGGTGGAAGGAGGAAACACCGGGGAGCTGTTTTTT.

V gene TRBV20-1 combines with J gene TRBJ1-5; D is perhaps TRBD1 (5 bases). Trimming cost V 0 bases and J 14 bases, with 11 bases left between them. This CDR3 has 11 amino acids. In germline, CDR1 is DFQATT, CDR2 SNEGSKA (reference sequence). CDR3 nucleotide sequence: TGCAGTGCTAGAGACGGGCGGGGGGAGCATTTT. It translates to CSARDGRGEHF.

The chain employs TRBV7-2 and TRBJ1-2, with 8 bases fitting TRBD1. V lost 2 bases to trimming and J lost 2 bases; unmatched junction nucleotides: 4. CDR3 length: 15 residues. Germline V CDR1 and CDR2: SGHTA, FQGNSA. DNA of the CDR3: TGTGCCAGCAGCTTAAGGGCAGGGGGCAACTATGGCTACACCTTC. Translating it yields CASSLRAGGNYGYTF.

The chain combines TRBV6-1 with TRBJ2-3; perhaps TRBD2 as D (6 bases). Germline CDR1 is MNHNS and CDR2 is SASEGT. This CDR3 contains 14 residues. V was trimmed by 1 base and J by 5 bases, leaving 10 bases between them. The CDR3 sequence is CASSEETRVDTQYF. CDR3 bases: TGTGCCAGCAGTGAAGAGACTAGAGTAGATACGCAGTATTTT.

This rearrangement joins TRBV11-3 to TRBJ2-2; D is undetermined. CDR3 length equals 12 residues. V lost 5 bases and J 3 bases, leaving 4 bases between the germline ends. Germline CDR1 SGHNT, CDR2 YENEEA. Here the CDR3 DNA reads TGTGCCAGCAGCCAGTACACCGGGGAGCTGTTTTTT. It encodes CASSQYTGELFF.

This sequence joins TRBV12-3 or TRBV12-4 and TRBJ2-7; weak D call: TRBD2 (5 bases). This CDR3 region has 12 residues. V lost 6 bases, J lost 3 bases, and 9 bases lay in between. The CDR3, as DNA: TGTGCCAGCAGGGCCGAGGGCTACGAGCAGTACTTC. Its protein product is CASRAEGYEQYF.

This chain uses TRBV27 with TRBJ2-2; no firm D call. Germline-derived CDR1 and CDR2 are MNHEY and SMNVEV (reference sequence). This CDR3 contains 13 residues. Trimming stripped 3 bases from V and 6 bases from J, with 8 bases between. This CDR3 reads CASSFSFAGELFF. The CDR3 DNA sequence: TGTGCCAGCAGTTTCAGTTTCGCCGGGGAGCTGTTTTTT.